The sample holds a few counts of the clone carrying this T cell receptor (beta chain). Time point here: newly diagnosed GD, antithyroid drugs for less than 3 months. RNA isolated from PBMCs was used to make the TCR library. Arm-PCR of CDR3 regions and iRepertoire HTBI primers were used to build TCR beta libraries. MiXCR was run by TCRdb on the multiplex PCR reads, yielding one entry per CDR3 protein. Counted here are about 440,000 distinct CDR3 sequences, around 17% occurring once; the ten biggest clones make up 20% to 25%. The CDR3 consists of 11 residues. V was trimmed by 7 bases and J by 1 base, leaving 7 bases between them. Germline V gene lookup returns CDR1 GTSNPN and CDR2 SVGIG (reference sequence). These data originate in a study of regulatory T cells in long-lasting Graves disease. In addition, the sample was reused for a study of T cells in Graves' hyperthyroidism and ophthalmopathy.

Here the sequenced sample was peripheral blood mononuclear cells (PBMCs), taken at new diagnosis, from a patient treated with antithyroid drugs. The origin of this receptor is a woman between 18 and 29 years old with Graves disease. The chain employs TRBV30 and TRBJ1-1; the D is unclear. The CDR3 sequence is CASQTNTEAFF. Written as DNA, the CDR3 is TGTGCCTCTCAGACGAACACTGAAGCTTTCTTT.